The entry below gives a single T cell receptor beta chain sequence along with its context. TCR beta chains were sequenced at survey level with immunoSEQ. Some clones are missing from TCRdb's copy, which holds only in-frame ones; the method was immunoSEQ multiplex PCR. The table shows 55,000 to 70,000 clones, with about 93% occurring only once. Germline CDR1 reads SGHRS; CDR2 reads YFSETQ. CDR3 size: 11 residues. V gave up 0 bases and J gave up 14 bases, with 10 bases separating them. V usage is TRBV5-1 and J usage is TRBJ2-3; the D is unclear. The sample taken for sequencing was PBMCs. The source of this sequence is a man in his forties with rheumatoid arthritis. The CDR3: CASSLGQLLYF. CDR3 nucleotides: TGCGCCAGCAGCTTGGGTCAGCTGCTGTATTTT.